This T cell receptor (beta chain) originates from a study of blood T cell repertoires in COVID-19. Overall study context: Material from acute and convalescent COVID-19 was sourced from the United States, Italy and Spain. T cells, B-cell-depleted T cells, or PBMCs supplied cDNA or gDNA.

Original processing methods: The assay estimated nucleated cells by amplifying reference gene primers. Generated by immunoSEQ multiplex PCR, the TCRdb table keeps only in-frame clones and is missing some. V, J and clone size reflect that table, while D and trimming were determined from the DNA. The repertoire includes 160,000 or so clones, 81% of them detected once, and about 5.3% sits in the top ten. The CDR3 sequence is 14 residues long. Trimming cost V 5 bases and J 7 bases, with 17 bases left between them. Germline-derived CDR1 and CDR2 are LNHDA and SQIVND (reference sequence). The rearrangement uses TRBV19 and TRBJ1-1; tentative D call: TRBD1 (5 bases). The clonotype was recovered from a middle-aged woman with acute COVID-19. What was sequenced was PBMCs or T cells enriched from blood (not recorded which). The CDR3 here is CASSLLGGAGEAFF. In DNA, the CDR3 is TGTGCCAGTAGTCTCCTGGGAGGGGCAGGTGAAGCTTTCTTT.